Here is one TCR beta chain with its context. cDNA came from roughly 0.47 to 1 ug RNA primed by random hexamers. The method of amplification for TCR beta CDR3 was immunoSEQ multiplex PCR, covering 54 Vbeta and 13 Jbeta. TCRdb reprocessed the immunoSEQ multiplex PCR reads via MiXCR and lists one record per CDR3 protein. The sample lists under 200,000 distinct CDR3 sequences, 85% to 95% occurring once. TCR beta was sequenced from blood CD8+ and CD4+ T cells. CD8+ and CD4+ T cells were negatively isolated; TEMRA cells were FACS-enriched. The sample originates from a study of CD8 T cells in Susac syndrome. The origin of this receptor is a human donor in good health. The sequenced sample consisted of CD4+ T cells from PBMCs.

CDR3 DNA sequence: TGCAGCGTTGTCACCTCGGACAGGGCGTACCAAGAGACCCAGTACTTC. It encodes CSVVTSDRAYQETQYF. This chain connects TRBV29-1 to TRBJ2-5, with 8 positions matching TRBD1. V was clipped by 4 bases and J by 0 bases; unmatched bases: 10. CDR1 is SQVTM, CDR2 ANQGSEA, per germline. The CDR3 extends over 16 amino acids. The full variable domain, completed using reference TRBV29-1 and TRBJ2-5, is SAVISQKPSRDICQRGTSLTIQCQVDSQVTMMFWYRQQPGQSLTLIATANQGSEATYESGFVIDKFPISRPNLTFSTLTVSNMSPEDSSIYLCSVVTSDRAYQETQYFGPGTRLLVL.